The table lists the clone carrying this TCR beta chain with a count of one. Its specificity is unknown. PCR primers comprised 60 Vbeta and 13 Jbeta primers. Per the authors' pipeline: It was a later analysis that counted tens of millions of unique TCR beta chains, of which about 10 million were shared. Only in-frame clones appear in the TCRdb table, and some are missing; sequencing was by immunoSEQ multiplex PCR. V and J calls and clone size are those listed in that table; D and trimming were worked out from the DNA. The sample carries approximately 190,000 clones, roughly 80% recorded once. This specimen belongs to a study of cytomegalovirus exposure and HLA in healthy donors. General study points: Reports state that TCR beta sequences accurately predicted most subjects' HLA-A and HLA-B alleles.

The CDR3 is made up of 12 amino acids. The V end lost 8 bases, the J end lost 4 bases, and 11 bases lay between the germline ends. CDR1 is MNHEY, CDR2 SVGAGI, per germline. The source material was PBMCs. The TCR originated in a man in his fifties or sixties in good health and CMV-seronegative. V is TRBV6-5 and J is TRBJ1-1, with D uncertain. CDR3 residues: CASRGLVTEAFF. The CDR3 coding sequence is TGTGCCAGCCGGGGTCTAGTCACTGAAGCTTTCTTT.